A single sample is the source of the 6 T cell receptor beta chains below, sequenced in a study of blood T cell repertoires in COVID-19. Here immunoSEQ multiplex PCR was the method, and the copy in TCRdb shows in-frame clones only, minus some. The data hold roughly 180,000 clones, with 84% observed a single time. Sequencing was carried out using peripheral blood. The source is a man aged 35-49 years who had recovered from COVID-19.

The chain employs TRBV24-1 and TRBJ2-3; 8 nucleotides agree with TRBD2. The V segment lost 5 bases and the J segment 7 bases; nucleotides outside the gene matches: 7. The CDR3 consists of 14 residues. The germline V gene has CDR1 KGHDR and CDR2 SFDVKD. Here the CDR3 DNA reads TGTGCCACCAGTGGCGGGGGGCCGGGGTATACGCAGTATTTT. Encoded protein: CATSGGGPGYTQYF.

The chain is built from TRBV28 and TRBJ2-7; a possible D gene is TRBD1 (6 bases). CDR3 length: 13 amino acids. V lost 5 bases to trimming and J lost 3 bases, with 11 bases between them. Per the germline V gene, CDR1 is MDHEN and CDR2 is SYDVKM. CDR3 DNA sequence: TGTGCCAGCAGTATAATACAGGGCTACGAGCAGTACTTC. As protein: CASSIIQGYEQYF.

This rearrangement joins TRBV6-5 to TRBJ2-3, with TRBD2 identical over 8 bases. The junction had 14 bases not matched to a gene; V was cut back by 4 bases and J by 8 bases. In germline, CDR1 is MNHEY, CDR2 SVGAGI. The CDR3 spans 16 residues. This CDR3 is CASSSSSGWIQGTQYF. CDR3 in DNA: TGTGCCAGCAGTTCGTCTAGCGGGTGGATTCAGGGTACGCAGTATTTT.

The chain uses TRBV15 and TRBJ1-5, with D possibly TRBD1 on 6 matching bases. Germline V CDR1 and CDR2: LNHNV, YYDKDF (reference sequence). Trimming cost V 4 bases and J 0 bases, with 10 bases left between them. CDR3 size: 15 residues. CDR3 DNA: TGTGCCACCAGCAAAAACAGGGTTAGCAATCAGCCCCAGCATTTT. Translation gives CATSKNRVSNQPQHF. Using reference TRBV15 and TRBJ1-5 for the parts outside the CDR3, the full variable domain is DAMVIQNPRYQVTQFGKPVTLSCSQTLNHNVMYWYQQKSSQAPKLLFHYYDKDFNNEADTPDNFQSRRPNTSFCFLDIRSPGLGDTAMYLCATSKNRVSNQPQHFGDGTRLSIL.

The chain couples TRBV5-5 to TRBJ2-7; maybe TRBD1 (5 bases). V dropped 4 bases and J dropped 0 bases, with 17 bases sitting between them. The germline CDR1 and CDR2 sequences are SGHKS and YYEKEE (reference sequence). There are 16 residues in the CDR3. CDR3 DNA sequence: TGTGCCAGCAGCCCGAGTCCAGGGATCAGCTCCTACGAGCAGTACTTC. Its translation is CASSPSPGISSYEQYF.

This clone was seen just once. This CDR3 is CASSSDEQGGYTF. As DNA, the CDR3 is TGTGCCAGCAGCTCCGACGAACAGGGGGGCTACACCTTC. The chain employs TRBV7-2 and TRBJ1-2; 7 bases line up with TRBD1. Germline-derived CDR1 and CDR2 are SGHTA and FQGNSA. V lost 4 bases to trimming and J lost 8 bases; unmatched junction nucleotides: 7. This CDR3 has 13 residues. The full variable domain, completed using reference TRBV7-2 and TRBJ1-2, is GAGVSQSPSNKVTEKGKDVELRCDPISGHTALYWYRQSLGQGLEFLIYFQGNSAPDKSGLPSDRFSAERTGGSVSTLTIQRTQQEDSAVYLCASSSDEQGGYTFGSGTRLTVV.